A single sample gave rise to the 18 T cell receptor beta chains below, sequenced in a study of blood T cell repertoires in COVID-19. The table came from immunoSEQ multiplex PCR; TCRdb's copy has only in-frame clones and leaves some out. Of some 220,000 clones detected, 84% appear once; the ten largest clones hold roughly 4.6%. Sequenced material: peripheral blood. These receptors were collected from a woman aged 55 to 70 who had recovered from COVID-19.

V and J are TRBV30 and TRBJ2-7; tentatively, D is TRBD1 (6 bases). V lost 8 bases to trimming and J lost 1 base, with 9 bases between them. Germline assignment: CDR1 GTSNPN and CDR2 SVGIG (reference sequence). The CDR3 spans 11 residues. CDR3 nucleotide sequence: TGTGCCGCAGGGGATTCCTACGAGCAGTACTTC. Protein product: CAAGDSYEQYF.

The chain links TRBV19 to TRBJ1-5; D gene uncertain. The V gene's germline CDR1 is LNHDA and CDR2 SQIVND (reference sequence). V gave up 6 bases and J gave up 0 bases, with 9 bases separating them. The CDR3 totals 14 residues. CDR3 amino acids: CASSPTPSNQPQHF. The CDR3 nucleotides are TGTGCCAGTAGCCCGACACCTAGCAATCAGCCCCAGCATTTT.

This clone was counted between two and nine times. The rearrangement links TRBV7-8 to TRBJ2-6; D call uncertain. The CDR3 has 17 residues. Germline lookup yields CDR1 SGHVS and CDR2 FQNEAQ. V was shortened by 3 bases and J by 0 bases, with 12 bases between the two germline ends. The CDR3 DNA reads TGTGCCAGCAGCTTGGCAAGACGGGTCTCTGGGGCCAACGTCCTGACTTTC. Its translation is CASSLARRVSGANVLTF.

This rearrangement joins TRBV9 to TRBJ1-1, with TRBD1 as a possible D gene (5 bases). Trimming took 0 bases from V and 5 from J, leaving 11 bases between them. This CDR3 is 14 amino acids long. Per the germline V gene, CDR1 is SGDLS and CDR2 is YYNGEE. The CDR3 nucleotides are TGTGCCAGCAGCGTAGTGGCGGGGGGTACTGAAGCTTTCTTT. This translates into CASSVVAGGTEAFF.

V is TRBV29-1 and J is TRBJ2-1, with D possibly matching TRBD2 (7 bases). The V end lost 5 bases, the J end lost 7 bases, and 24 bases lay between the germline ends. CDR1 and CDR2 (germline): SQVTM, ANQGSEA. CDR3 length: 16 amino acids. Written as DNA, the CDR3 is TGCAGCGTTCCCCCAGGGGCGGCGGGGGAATCTAATGAGCAGTTCTTC. Protein: CSVPPGAAGESNEQFF.

This sequence joins TRBV12-5 and TRBJ1-1; no clear D. Trimming cost V 0 bases and J 6 bases, with 11 bases left between them. The CDR3 is 14 amino acids. Germline V CDR1 and CDR2: LGHNT, FRNRAP. The CDR3 nucleotides read TGTGCTAGTGGTTTGGTCCCCCCCGGGGCTGAAGCTTTCTTT. Amino acids: CASGLVPPGAEAFF. The full variable domain, with the rest looked up from reference TRBV12-5 and TRBJ1-1, is DARVTQTPRHKVTEMGQEVTMRCQPILGHNTVFWYRQTMMQGLELLAYFRNRAPLDDSGMPKDRFSAEMPDATLATLKIQPSEPRDSAVYFCASGLVPPGAEAFFGQGTRLTVV.

The chain is built from TRBV6-5 and TRBJ2-3, with 8 positions matching TRBD1. Germline values: CDR1 MNHEY, CDR2 SVGAGI. V trimming: 11 bases; J trimming: 0 bases; junction bases outside the gene matches: 7. The CDR3 has 14 residues. The CDR3 nucleotides are TGTGCCGGCCGGACAGGGCCTAGCACAGATACGCAGTATTTT. Protein sequence: CAGRTGPSTDTQYF.

About this clone itself: The identical CDR3 is also encoded by other nucleotide sequences in the sample. V and J are TRBV5-1 and TRBJ1-2, with TRBD1 identical over 7 bases. The CDR3 spans 13 residues. The germline V gene encodes CDR1 SGHRS and CDR2 YFSETQ. J lost 5 bases, V lost 2 bases, and 3 bases had no gene match. As DNA, the CDR3 is TGCGCCAGCAGCTTCGACAGGGATTATGGCTACACCTTC. Its protein is CASSFDRDYGYTF.

The rearrangement joins TRBV5-4 to TRBJ2-3, with D perhaps matching TRBD1 (5 bases). Trimming took 3 bases from V and 1 from J, leaving 18 bases between them. CDR1 and CDR2 from the germline V gene are SGHNT and YYREEE (reference sequence). This CDR3 region has 17 residues. Here the CDR3 reads CASSYISGWKGTDTQYF. The CDR3 coding sequence is TGTGCCAGCAGCTATATATCAGGGTGGAAAGGCACAGATACGCAGTATTTT.

This clone was counted many times. The chain combines TRBV7-2 with TRBJ1-5, with TRBD1 as a possible D gene (6 bases). CDR3 length: 15 residues. The V and J ends lost 2 bases and 0 bases respectively, with 8 bases between them. Germline-derived CDR1 and CDR2 are SGHTA and FQGNSA. CDR3 DNA sequence: TGTGCCAGCAGCTTATCAGGGGATAGCAATCAGCCCCAGCATTTT. Its translation is CASSLSGDSNQPQHF.

This clone was observed a few times. The gene calls are TRBV6-2 or TRBV6-3 and TRBJ1-2, with unresolved D. There are 13 residues in the CDR3. Germline CDR1 reads MNHEY; CDR2 reads SVGEGT. V dropped 4 bases and J dropped 7 bases, with 13 bases sitting between them. The CDR3: CASSLRAVGGYTF. DNA of the CDR3: TGTGCCAGCAGTTTGAGGGCAGTAGGTGGCTACACCTTC.

Only a few counts were recorded for this clone. This chain links TRBV7-2 with TRBJ2-6; D unresolved. Germline CDR1 and CDR2: SGHTA and FQGNSA. The CDR3 has 15 residues. Trimming took 5 bases from V and 4 from J, leaving 12 bases between them. CDR3 bases: TGTGCCAGCAGCCCCCCGTCTGGCGGGGCCAACGTCCTGACTTTC. It yields the protein CASSPPSGGANVLTF. Supplemented by reference TRBV7-2 and TRBJ2-6, the full variable domain reads GAGVSQSPSNKVTEKGKDVELRCDPISGHTALYWYRQSLGQGLEFLIYFQGNSAPDKSGLPSDRFSAERTGGSVSTLTIQRTQQEDSAVYLCASSPPSGGANVLTFGAGSRLTVL.

This clone appeared once. This chain connects TRBV5-1 to TRBJ2-5, with D possibly being TRBD1 (7 bases). Looked up from germline, CDR1 is SGHRS and CDR2 is YFSETQ. This CDR3 comprises 14 residues. Between the trimmed V and J ends, which lost 3 bases and 4 bases, there was a span of 13 bases. The CDR3 nucleotides are TGCGCCAGCAGCTGGGGGCAGGGGGGAGAGACCCAGTACTTC. As protein: CASSWGQGGETQYF.

The chain is built from TRBV5-1 and TRBJ2-2, with D maybe TRBD1 (5 bases). The V gene lost 4 bases and the J gene lost 6 bases, with 10 bases spanning the gap. CDR1 is SGHRS and CDR2 is YFSETQ in the germline V gene. The CDR3 covers 13 residues. The CDR3 sequence: CASSTAGSGELFF. The CDR3 DNA follows: TGCGCCAGCAGCACCGCAGGGTCCGGGGAGCTGTTTTTT. The entire variable domain, with the rest obtained from reference TRBV5-1 and TRBJ2-2, is as follows: KAGVTQTPRYLIKTRGQQVTLSCSPISGHRSVSWYQQTPGQGLQFLFEYFSETQRNKGNFPGRFSGRQFSNSRSEMNVSTLELGDSALYLCASSTAGSGELFFGEGSRLTVL.

The genes are TRBV25-1 and TRBJ2-1; TRBD1 aligns across 9 bases. The junction had 7 bases not matched to a gene; V was cut back by 2 bases and J by 8 bases. Germline V gene sequence: CDR1 MGHDK, CDR2 SYGVNS. This CDR3 is 15 amino acids long. The CDR3 here is CASSEQDRGFDEQFF. The CDR3, as DNA: TGTGCCAGCAGTGAACAGGACAGGGGTTTTGATGAGCAGTTCTTC.

The V call is TRBV5-1, the J call TRBJ2-2; 10 bases align to TRBD1. The trim removed 4 bases at V and 6 bases at J, leaving 3 bases unmatched. The CDR3 covers 14 residues. From germline, CDR1 is SGHRS and CDR2 YFSETQ. In DNA, the CDR3 is TGCGCCAGCAGCAGGACAGGGGGGTCCGGGGAGCTGTTTTTT. Translated: CASSRTGGSGELFF.

The chain recombines TRBV6-5 with TRBJ1-3, with 7 positions matching TRBD1. J lost 4 bases, V lost 7 bases, and 4 bases had no gene match. The CDR3 extends over 13 amino acids. Germline lookup yields CDR1 MNHEY and CDR2 SVGAGI. The CDR3 reads CASTTTGGNTIYF. As DNA, the CDR3 is TGTGCCAGCACCACGACAGGGGGAAACACCATATATTTT.

This clone appeared a single time. V gene TRBV3-1 (or the pseudogene TRBV3-2) combines with J gene TRBJ2-1; 11 positions match TRBD2. The CDR3 contains 15 residues. Trimming cost V 8 bases and J 5 bases; bases outside gene matches: 8. Looked up from germline, CDR1 is LGHDT and CDR2 is YNNKEL (reference sequence). Written as DNA, the CDR3 is TGTGCCAGCGGTTTAGCGGGGGGGTCCCACAATGAGCAGTTCTTC. Its translation is CASGLAGGSHNEQFF.